The T cell receptor beta chain described here comes from a study of CXCR3-negative and CXCR3-positive naive CD8 T cells. Worth noting for this clonotype: The antigen is unknown.

Points from the study as a whole: Memory cells differed in TRBV-TRBJ usage, but naive CXCR3-negative and CXCR3-positive cells had similar usage. The study found CXCR3 expression partially decreased after cryopreservation and ran most assays on fresh PBMCs. Similarly elevated diversity marked both naive subsets, with memory CD8+ cells showing far lower diversity.

5' RACE with UMI labels generated the TRB cDNA libraries. One entry per CDR3 protein, without DNA, is what TCRdb gives after re-calling the 5' RACE reads. The table lists 50,000 to 65,000 distinct CDR3 sequences, with roughly 4.2% in the top ten. The CDR3 is 15 amino acids. Germline assignment: CDR1 SSHAT and CDR2 FNYEAQ (reference sequence). Naive CD8+ T cells displayed a CD45RO-CCR7+CD27+CD95- phenotype. Material: naive CXCR3- CD8+ T cells from blood. Described subset: CD45RO-CCR7+CD27+CD95- naive CD8+ T cells lacking CXCR3 (TNR3-). The receptor's source is a human donor in good health. Some clones in this sample may be carry-over from other donors' samples. The rearrangement uses TRBV7-7 and TRBJ2-1; the TCRdb call, TRBD2, lacks DNA for checking. CDR3 loop: CASSLGAYTYNEQFF.